This is a list of T cell receptor beta chains from one sample in a study of CD8 T cells in ankylosing spondylitis. TCRdb redid the calling of the 5' RACE reads with MiXCR, one entry per CDR3 protein. The data contain about 210,000 distinct CDR3 sequences, 7% to 8% of them singletons. Sequenced material: blood, either unsorted or a sorted T cell fraction (not recorded which). Receptor source: a male donor with ankylosing spondylitis. The CDR3 runs from the conserved cysteine through the conserved F or W. The D gene is left open where the match is weak. Size is omitted from some rows. Given values are once, few, many or a class for expanded clones.

V	length	size	D	J	DNA	CDR3
TRBV4-2	13	many	TRBD1	TRBJ1-1	TGTGCCAGCAGCGAAGACAGGGGAACTGAAGCTTTCTTT	CASSEDRGTEAFF
TRBV29-1	16	many	TRBD1	TRBJ1-2	TGCAGCGTTGAAGGGGACAGGGGCCGAACCCTCTATGGCTACACCTTC	CSVEGDRGRTLYGYTF
TRBV5-5	15	NA	NA	TRBJ2-2	TGTGCCAGCAGCTGGACATCTCATAACACCGGGGAGCTGTTTTTT	CASSWTSHNTGELFF
TRBV29-1	16	few	NA	TRBJ2-2	TGCAGCGTTGAATGGATGAGTGAGGCGAACACCGGGGAGCTGTTTTTT	CSVEWMSEANTGELFF
TRBV29-1	14	NA	NA	TRBJ2-1	TGCAGCGTTCTGGGCCGGACCAGCCGCAATGAGCAGTTCTTC	CSVLGRTSRNEQFF
TRBV27	14	many	NA	TRBJ2-7	TGTGCCAGCAGTAAGAAGGGTAGCTCCTACGAGCAGTACTTC	CASSKKGSSYEQYF
TRBV7-2	15	many	NA	TRBJ2-7	TGTGCCAGCAGCTTAGCGTCACAGAGCTCCTACGAGCAGTACTTC	CASSLASQSSYEQYF
TRBV6-2/TRBV6-3	17	many	NA	TRBJ2-2	TGTGCCAGCAGTTACTCGACTCCTGATCGCGTCGCCGGGGAGCTGTTTTTT	CASSYSTPDRVAGELFF
TRBV7-9	10	many	TRBD1	TRBJ1-2	TGTGCCAGCAGCCCAATGGGACAGAGTTTC	CASSPMGQSF
TRBV11-2	13	many	NA	TRBJ2-7	TGTGCCAGCAGCTTGAACAGTGGTCGTCCCCAGTACTTC	CASSLNSGRPQYF
TRBV4-1	17	many	NA	TRBJ1-1	TGCGCCAGCAGCCCGACTGCTTACAGGGTGGGGAACACTGAAGCTTTCTTT	CASSPTAYRVGNTEAFF
TRBV4-3	17	many	TRBD1	TRBJ2-7	TGCGCCAGCAGCCAGGCCCCGGGACAGAGTTTCTCCTACGAGCAGTACTTC	CASSQAPGQSFSYEQYF
TRBV9	15	NA	NA	TRBJ1-6	TGTGCCAGCAGCGTAGAGGGGGGTAACAATTCACCCCTCCACTTT	CASSVEGGNNSPLHF
TRBV20-1	13	many	NA	TRBJ2-3	TGCAGTGCTAGAGAGGTTAGCACAGATACGCAGTATTTT	CSAREVSTDTQYF
TRBV28	14	many	NA	TRBJ1-4	TGTGCCAGCAGTTTTCGGGGGGAAAATGAAAAACTGTTTTTT	CASSFRGENEKLFF
TRBV12-3/TRBV12-4	14	NA	NA	TRBJ2-7	TGTGCCAGCAGTTTCGGGGGAACCTCCTACGAGCAGTACTTC	CASSFGGTSYEQYF
TRBV20-1	16	NA	NA	TRBJ2-1	TGCAGTGCTAGGGGCCAGGCTCCCCGCTCCTACAATGAGCAGTTCTTC	CSARGQAPRSYNEQFF
TRBV29-1	13	many	NA	TRBJ2-2	TGCAGCGTTGAAACTCGGGACACCGGGGAGCTGTTTTTT	CSVETRDTGELFF
TRBV7-2	16	few	TRBD2	TRBJ2-7	TGTGCCAGCAGCTTCTCTAGCGGGGGGGTGAACTACGAGCAGTACTTC	CASSFSSGGVNYEQYF
TRBV29-1	10	many	TRBD1	TRBJ1-2	TGCAGCGTAGACAGGGATGGCTACACCTTC	CSVDRDGYTF
TRBV27	13	many	NA	TRBJ2-2	TGTGCCAGCAGTTTATCTCTCGCCCGGGAGCTGTTTTTT	CASSLSLARELFF
TRBV24-1	12	many	NA	TRBJ1-5	TGTGCCACCAGTGATAGCAATCAGCCCCAGCATTTT	CATSDSNQPQHF
TRBV24-1	13	many	NA	TRBJ1-1	TGTGCCACCAGGGGACTTCGGAACACTGAAGCTTTCTTT	CATRGLRNTEAFF
TRBV4-3	16	NA	NA	TRBJ2-7	TGCGCCAGCAGCCAAGATCAGAGGACGGGCCCCTACGAGCAGTACTTC	CASSQDQRTGPYEQYF
TRBV6-2/TRBV6-3	16	few	TRBD2	TRBJ2-1	TGTGCCAGCAGTTCCCTACTAGCGGGGGCTGTAAATGAGCAGTTCTTC	CASSSLLAGAVNEQFF
TRBV4-1	14	few	NA	TRBJ2-5	TGCGCCAGCAGCCAAGATATCGGCCAAGAGACCCAGTACTTC	CASSQDIGQETQYF
TRBV7-9	16	many	TRBD2	TRBJ2-1	TGTGCCAGCAGGACCCCCGGGACTAAAATCTACAATGAGCAGTTCTTC	CASRTPGTKIYNEQFF
TRBV12-3/TRBV12-4	12	many	NA	TRBJ1-5	TGTGCCAGCAGTTACGGTTTGAGTGCCCAGCATTTT	CASSYGLSAQHF
TRBV27	13	many	NA	TRBJ2-7	TGTGCCAGCAGTTTCGGGGCATCCTACGAGCAGTACTTC	CASSFGASYEQYF
TRBV29-1	13	many	NA	TRBJ2-4	TGCAGCGTTGGAGTGGGGCCCAAAAACATTCAGTACTTC	CSVGVGPKNIQYF
TRBV7-8	12	many	NA	TRBJ1-1	TGTGCCAGCACTCTCGGGATCACTGAAGCTTTCTTT	CASTLGITEAFF
TRBV4-1	15	NA	TRBD1	TRBJ2-2	TGCGCCAGCACCCAGGGGGCGAACAGTCCCGGGGAGCTGTTTTTT	CASTQGANSPGELFF
TRBV6-2/TRBV6-3	15	NA	NA	TRBJ1-6	TGTGCCAGCACTCACCTCGGGATACTGAGTTCACCCCTCCACTTT	CASTHLGILSSPLHF
TRBV19	15	few	TRBD1	TRBJ2-7	TGTGCCAGTAGTATGCGGACAGGGGCCCCCTACGAGCAGTACTTC	CASSMRTGAPYEQYF
TRBV4-1	16	NA	TRBD2	TRBJ2-5	TGCGCCAGCAGCTTACGGACTAGCGGGAGTATGGAGACCCAGTACTTC	CASSLRTSGSMETQYF
TRBV5-1	16	many	TRBD1	TRBJ1-4	TGCGCCAGCAGCGTGACAGGGTACGGCACTAATGAAAAACTGTTTTTT	CASSVTGYGTNEKLFF
TRBV29-1	11	many	NA	TRBJ1-2	TGCAGCGTTGTTGGGGGAGATGGCTACACCTTC	CSVVGGDGYTF